Listed here are 20 T cell receptor beta chains from one sample, sequenced in a study of a mutant IDH1 vaccine in newly diagnosed glioma. Noted time point: week 35, safety follow-up. Each dose delivered 300 ug of mutant IDH1 20-mer peptide subcutaneously with imiquimod. The method was immunoSEQ multiplex PCR; TCRdb's version includes in-frame clones alone and lacks a portion of them. Counted here are about 56,000 clones, 80% to 90% occurring once; the ten biggest clones make up roughly 1.5%. The antigens of these receptors remain unknown. The sequencing here drew on PBMCs, taken from a glioma patient whose treatment included an IDH1 peptide vaccine. Receptor source: a middle-aged man with glioma.

This chain links TRBV4-1 with TRBJ2-7, with 11 bases aligning to TRBD1. The CDR3 runs to 17 residues. Germline CDR1 MGHRA, CDR2 YSYEKL. V lost 4 bases, J lost 4 bases, and 12 bases stayed unmatched. The CDR3 bases are TGCGCCAGCAGCCTAGGAAGCTCCGGGACAGGGGGTTACGAGCAGTACTTC. This gives the protein CASSLGSSGTGGYEQYF.

The V and J genes are TRBV5-4 and TRBJ2-1, with D perhaps assigned TRBD1 or TRBD2 (5 bases each). The CDR3 loop spans 15 amino acids. Per the germline V gene, CDR1 is SGHNT and CDR2 is YYREEE (reference sequence). The V gene lost 4 bases and the J gene lost 6 bases, with 17 bases spanning the gap. As DNA, the CDR3 is TGTGCCAGCAGCCTACCTTCCGGGACCGGCAATGAGCAGTTCTTC. It codes for CASSLPSGTGNEQFF. The full variable domain, in which reference TRBV5-4 and TRBJ2-1 provide the parts outside the CDR3, is ETGVTQSPTHLIKTRGQQVTLRCSSQSGHNTVSWYQQALGQGPQFIFQYYREEENGRGNFPPRFSGLQFPNYSSELNVNALELDDSALYLCASSLPSGTGNEQFFGPGTRLTVL.

This chain connects TRBV5-1 to TRBJ2-1, with 15 bases fitting TRBD2. Unmatched junction bases numbered 10, after V lost 4 bases and J lost 8 bases. The germline CDR1 and CDR2 sequences are SGHRS and YFSETQ. There are 17 residues in the CDR3. CDR3 DNA sequence: TGCGCCAGCAGCGGGAGCGGACTAGCGGGAGGGCCTTATGAGCAGTTCTTC. It codes for CASSGSGLAGGPYEQFF.

The rearrangement uses TRBV7-9 and TRBJ1-2; D is uncertain. The V gene's germline CDR1 is SEHNR and CDR2 FQNEAQ (reference sequence). This CDR3 comprises 13 residues. Trimming removed 5 bases at V and 5 bases at J, with 12 bases between. The CDR3 region is CASSPPFAYGYTF. As DNA, the CDR3 is TGTGCCAGCAGCCCTCCATTTGCATATGGCTACACCTTC. The full variable domain, completed using reference TRBV7-9 and TRBJ1-2, is DTGVSQNPRHKITKRGQNVTFRCDPISEHNRLYWYRQTLGQGPEFLTYFQNEAQLEKSRLLSDRFSAERPKGSFSTLEIQRTEQGDSAMYLCASSPPFAYGYTFGSGTRLTVV.

The chain couples TRBV19 to TRBJ2-2; D may be TRBD1 or TRBD2 (6 bases each). The CDR3 consists of 18 residues. Germline CDR1 LNHDA, CDR2 SQIVND (reference sequence). The germline V and J ends were trimmed by 4 bases and 6 bases, with 24 bases remaining between them. DNA of the CDR3: TGTGCCAGTAGTAATCCTCGCAGGGGAGGCGGAATTGCCGGGGAGCTGTTTTTT. Translated: CASSNPRRGGGIAGELFF. Variable domain in full (rest from reference TRBV19 and TRBJ2-2): DGGITQSPKYLFRKEGQNVTLSCEQNLNHDAMYWYRQDPGQGLRLIYYSQIVNDFQKGDIAEGYSVSREKKESFPLTVTSAQKNPTAFYLCASSNPRRGGGIAGELFFGEGSRLTVL.

J is TRBJ1-2 and V is TRBV9, with a weak D call TRBD1 (6 bases). Trimming took off 4 bases at V and 8 bases at J, with 15 bases between the two ends. The V gene's germline CDR1 is SGDLS and CDR2 YYNGEE. This CDR3 contains 13 residues. CDR3 bases: TGTGCCAGCAGCCCCGGGACATCTAGGGGCTACACCTTC. Its translation is CASSPGTSRGYTF.

V is TRBV5-1 and J is TRBJ2-5; D is undetermined. The CDR3 spans 16 residues. Trimming cost V 1 base and J 1 base, with 14 bases left between them. Germline values: CDR1 SGHRS, CDR2 YFSETQ. CDR3 nucleotides: TGCGCCAGCAGCTTGCTTGGGCAGCCCAGCCAAGAGACCCAGTACTTC. It translates to CASSLLGQPSQETQYF.

V is TRBV29-1 and J is TRBJ2-1; TRBD2 matches at 10 bases. With V trimmed by 5 bases and J by 8 bases, 15 bases remained unmatched. CDR1 and CDR2 (germline): SQVTM, ANQGSEA. CDR3 length: 16 residues. CDR3 nucleotides: TGCAGCGTTACATGGCCCCAAGCGGGAGGGCTCGATGAGCAGTTCTTC. Translated: CSVTWPQAGGLDEQFF.

J is TRBJ2-7 and V is TRBV6-1; 8 nucleotides agree with TRBD2. The CDR3 has 14 residues. The V and J ends lost 6 bases and 2 bases, in that order; junction bases with no gene match: 6. The germline gives CDR1 MNHNS, CDR2 SASEGT. DNA for the CDR3: TGTGCCAGCAGACAAGGGACTAGTCCCTACGAGCAGTACTTC. Its translation: CASRQGTSPYEQYF.

CDR3 protein: CASSFRPGATDTQYF. CDR3 DNA: TGTGCCAGCAGCTTCAGGCCGGGGGCCACAGATACGCAGTATTTT. The V call is TRBV7-9, the J call TRBJ2-3; possibly TRBD1 or TRBD2 for D (6 bases each). The CDR3 loop spans 15 amino acids. Between the trimmed V and J ends, which lost 3 bases and 2 bases, there was a span of 12 bases. Germline CDR1 and CDR2: SEHNR and FQNEAQ (reference sequence).

This chain uses TRBV5-1 with TRBJ2-1; possible D gene TRBD2, 6 bases. CDR3 length: 14 amino acids. V lost 4 bases to trimming and J lost 5 bases, with 13 bases between them. CDR1 SGHRS and CDR2 YFSETQ come from the germline V gene. This chain's CDR3 is CASSGDSHNNEQFF. The DNA for the CDR3 is TGCGCCAGCAGCGGGGACTCGCACAACAATGAGCAGTTCTTC.

The chain employs TRBV7-2 and TRBJ2-7; the D gene is possibly TRBD2 (6 bases). Germline CDR1 and CDR2: SGHTA and FQGNSA. V gave up 0 bases and J gave up 3 bases, with 9 bases separating them. This CDR3 has 14 amino acids. The CDR3 region has the DNA TGTGCCAGCAGCTTAGCGTGGCGGGACTACGAGCAGTACTTC. It translates to CASSLAWRDYEQYF.

This sequence joins TRBV6-6 and TRBJ1-2, with D possibly being TRBD1 (5 bases). This CDR3 comprises 16 residues. V was shortened by 7 bases and J by 4 bases, with 22 bases between the two germline ends. From germline, CDR1 is MNHNY and CDR2 SVGAGI (reference sequence). CDR3 residues: CASNPGPLGHTYGYTF. The CDR3 DNA reads as TGTGCCAGCAACCCTGGGCCCTTAGGACACACCTATGGCTACACCTTC.

This chain joins TRBV18 and TRBJ2-5; no clear D gene. V was shortened by 0 bases and J by 5 bases, with 10 bases between the two germline ends. Looked up from germline, CDR1 is KGHSH and CDR2 is LQKENI. The CDR3 covers 14 residues. CDR3 amino acids: CASSPPVNAETQYF. CDR3 DNA: TGTGCCAGCTCACCACCGGTGAACGCGGAGACCCAGTACTTC.

This clone was seen a single time. The chain combines TRBV27 with TRBJ2-1; 15 bases are shared with TRBD2. Germline V CDR1 and CDR2: MNHEY, SMNVEV (reference sequence). The CDR3 is 16 amino acids. The trim removed 5 bases at V and 4 bases at J, leaving 3 bases unmatched. The CDR3 DNA sequence: TGTGCCAGCAGTCGAGGGACTAGCGGGAGGTACAATGAGCAGTTCTTC. This gives the protein CASSRGTSGRYNEQFF.

The gene calls are TRBV23-1 and TRBJ2-7; maybe TRBD1 (5 bases). TRBV23-1 is recorded as an ORF, its role being uncertain. The CDR3 length is 12 residues. Trimming removed 6 bases from V and 3 bases from J, with 9 bases in between. CDR3 nucleotides: TGCGCCAGCAGGAGACAGTTCTACGAGCAGTACTTC. Protein: CASRRQFYEQYF.

The V call is TRBV5-5, the J call TRBJ2-3, with a weak D call TRBD1 (5 bases). This CDR3 spans 14 amino acids. Germline loops: CDR1 SGHKS, CDR2 YYEKEE (reference sequence). V was cut by 5 bases and J by 5 bases, with 15 bases left in between. The CDR3 reads CASSKAQGRDTQYF. Here the CDR3 DNA reads TGTGCCAGCAGTAAGGCTCAGGGTAGAGATACGCAGTATTTT.

The chain uses TRBV6-1 and TRBJ2-2; D unclear. The CDR3 is made up of 15 amino acids. V gave up 5 bases and J gave up 0 bases, with 10 bases separating them. Germline lookup yields CDR1 MNHNS and CDR2 SASEGT. The CDR3 loop reads CASSPSAANTGELFF. The CDR3 DNA reads TGTGCCAGCAGTCCTTCCGCCGCGAACACCGGGGAGCTGTTTTTT.

The rearrangement links TRBV19 to TRBJ1-2; TRBD1 matches at 7 bases. CDR3 length: 15 amino acids. V was clipped by 6 bases and J by 6 bases; unmatched bases: 13. Germline CDR1 and CDR2: LNHDA and SQIVND (reference sequence). The DNA of the CDR3 is TGTGCCAGTAGCCTGACCCGACAGGGCTGGAATGGCTACACCTTC. Its protein product is CASSLTRQGWNGYTF.

CDR3 protein: CFPAGDQPQHF. As DNA, the CDR3 is TGTTTCCCGGCAGGGGATCAGCCCCAGCATTTT. The genes are TRBV27 and TRBJ1-5; tentative D call: TRBD1 (6 bases). The CDR3 length is 11 residues. Germline assignment: CDR1 MNHEY and CDR2 SMNVEV (reference sequence).